Shown below are 14 T cell receptor beta chains from a single sample sequenced in a study of cytomegalovirus exposure and HLA in healthy donors. The primer mix had 60 Vbeta and 13 Jbeta primers. Libraries were prepared by immunoSEQ multiplex PCR; TCRdb keeps only in-frame clonotypes and omits some of them. This table holds 140,000 or so clones, 80% found once. Sequences were obtained from PBMCs. The receptors shown here come from a man aged 35-49 years in good health and CMV-seronegative.

The gene calls are TRBV7-2 and TRBJ2-2, with 7 bases lining up with TRBD2. CDR1 is SGHTA, CDR2 FQGNSA, per germline. J was trimmed by 3 bases and V by 6 bases; bases with no gene match: 16. The CDR3 extends over 18 amino acids. CDR3 loop: CASRKPGGPGGDTGELFF. The CDR3 DNA sequence: TGTGCCAGCAGGAAGCCGGGCGGGCCTGGGGGGGACACCGGGGAGCTGTTTTTT.

V gene TRBV9 combines with J gene TRBJ1-6; possibly TRBD1 for D (6 bases). The CDR3 runs to 14 residues. The V and J ends lost 2 bases and 8 bases respectively, with 11 bases between them. Per the germline V gene, CDR1 is SGDLS and CDR2 is YYNGEE. In DNA, the CDR3 is TGTGCCAGCAGCGTCGGGGGGGCATATTCACCCCTCCACTTT. This encodes CASSVGGAYSPLHF. Complete variable domain (other parts from reference TRBV9 and TRBJ1-6): DSGVTQTPKHLITATGQRVTLRCSPRSGDLSVYWYQQSLDQGLQFLIQYYNGEERAKGNILERFSAQQFPDLHSELNLSSLELGDSALYFCASSVGGAYSPLHFGNGTRLTVT.

The chain uses TRBV7-2 and TRBJ1-4; TRBD1 agrees at 9 bases. The germline V gene encodes CDR1 SGHTA and CDR2 FQGNSA. Trimming at V came to 1 base and at J to 5 bases, leaving 2 bases not matched to a gene. The CDR3 loop spans 15 amino acids. DNA for the CDR3: TGTGCCAGCAGCTTAGTCGGGACAGGGAATGAAAAACTGTTTTTT. This translates into CASSLVGTGNEKLFF.

V is TRBV2 and J is TRBJ1-1; unclear D gene. From germline, CDR1 is SNHLY and CDR2 FYNNEI. This CDR3 has 13 amino acids. Trimming pared 1 base from V and 4 bases from J, leaving 7 bases between. For the CDR3, the DNA is TGTGCCAGCAGTGAAGATTACGGCACTGAAGCTTTCTTT. Amino acid sequence: CASSEDYGTEAFF.

In its sample, this clone was seen many times. Other nucleotide sequences from this sample produce the same CDR3. The chain has TRBV7-9 and TRBJ1-1; TRBD1 might be the D (5 bases). Trimming cost V 5 bases and J 2 bases, with 6 bases left between them. Germline V lookup: CDR1 SEHNR, CDR2 FQNEAQ (reference sequence). This CDR3 is 12 amino acids long. The CDR3 coding sequence is TGTGCCAGCAGCCGGACAAACACTGAAGCTTTCTTT. Translated, it gives CASSRTNTEAFF.

This clone appeared once. This CDR3 is CASSSSGGSGEQYF. The CDR3 nucleotides are TGTGCCAGCAGTTCTAGCGGGGGGTCGGGCGAGCAGTACTTC. The chain carries TRBV27 and TRBJ2-7; 11 bases line up with TRBD2. The CDR3 covers 14 residues. Trimming took 4 bases from V and 6 from J; bases not matched to a gene: 5. CDR1 and CDR2 (germline): MNHEY, SMNVEV (reference sequence).

V gene TRBV5-1 combines with J gene TRBJ1-2, with TRBD1 as a possible D gene (6 bases). The ends were cut back, 0 bases at V and 9 bases at J, with 18 bases in the middle. CDR3 length equals 15 residues. Germline V gene lookup returns CDR1 SGHRS and CDR2 YFSETQ. CDR3 sequence: CASSLVGSQGSSYTF. The CDR3 DNA sequence: TGCGCCAGCAGCTTGGTCGGTTCGCAGGGGTCGAGCTACACCTTC.

This clone was counted only a few times. The V and J genes are TRBV10-3 and TRBJ2-7, with 7 bases that match TRBD1. Trimming removed 3 bases from V and 4 bases from J; junction bases left unmatched: 3. The CDR3 extends over 13 amino acids. Germline V gives CDR1 ENHRY, CDR2 SYGVKD. In DNA form, the CDR3 reads TGTGCCATCAGTGAATCGACAGGGTACGAGCAGTACTTC. Residues: CAISESTGYEQYF.

Turning to this clone: At the DNA level, this CDR3 is encoded by other sequences in the same sample as well. The chain combines TRBV9 with TRBJ2-7; 7 bases line up with TRBD2. The germline gives CDR1 SGDLS, CDR2 YYNGEE. Losses at the gene ends were 0 bases for V and 0 bases for J; bases not matched to a gene: 0. CDR3 length equals 14 residues. The CDR3: CASSVGGSSYEQYF. For the CDR3, the DNA is TGTGCCAGCAGCGTAGGCGGGAGCTCCTACGAGCAGTACTTC.

This rearrangement joins TRBV7-9 to TRBJ1-4, with TRBD1 matching 8 bases. V was clipped by 4 bases and J by 5 bases; unmatched bases: 9. The CDR3 is 16 amino acids. Per the germline V gene, CDR1 is SEHNR and CDR2 is FQNEAQ (reference sequence). CDR3 DNA sequence: TGTGCCAGCAGCTCGAGGACAGGGTCGTTAAATGAAAAACTGTTTTTT. Translation: CASSSRTGSLNEKLFF.

This clone was recorded only once. The V gene is TRBV11-2, the J gene TRBJ1-6, with D tentatively TRBD1 (6 bases). The germline V gene has CDR1 SGHAT and CDR2 FQNNGV. V lost 5 bases and J lost 0, with 17 bases in between. CDR3 length: 18 amino acids. The DNA of the CDR3 is TGTGCCAGCAGCCGGGATTGGACAGCTAGCTCCTATAATTCACCCCTCCACTTT. Protein product: CASSRDWTASSYNSPLHF.

V gene TRBV6-5 combines with J gene TRBJ1-2, with D possibly matching TRBD1 (5 bases). The CDR3 has 12 amino acids. V dropped 6 bases and J dropped 1 base, with 6 bases sitting between them. CDR1 and CDR2 (germline): MNHEY, SVGAGI. CDR3 loop: CASRGGNYGYTF. The CDR3 DNA reads TGTGCCAGCAGGGGGGGTAACTATGGCTACACCTTC.

The chain joins TRBV7-8 to TRBJ1-1; D is ambiguous. Trimming stripped 5 bases from V and 0 bases from J, with 13 bases between. Per germline, CDR1 SGHVS and CDR2 FQNEAQ. The CDR3 is 15 residues long. This CDR3 is CASSPQTNLNTEAFF. As DNA, the CDR3 is TGTGCCAGCAGCCCTCAGACAAATTTGAACACTGAAGCTTTCTTT.

The chain links TRBV6-6 to TRBJ2-5, with a tentative D call TRBD2 (6 bases). This CDR3 is 14 amino acids long. Between the trimmed V and J ends, which lost 10 bases and 5 bases, there was a span of 20 bases. The germline CDR1 and CDR2 sequences are MNHNY and SVGAGI (reference sequence). CDR3 sequence reads: CATNLPGRRETQYF. CDR3 nucleotides: TGTGCCACCAACCTCCCAGGGAGGCGGGAGACCCAGTACTTC.